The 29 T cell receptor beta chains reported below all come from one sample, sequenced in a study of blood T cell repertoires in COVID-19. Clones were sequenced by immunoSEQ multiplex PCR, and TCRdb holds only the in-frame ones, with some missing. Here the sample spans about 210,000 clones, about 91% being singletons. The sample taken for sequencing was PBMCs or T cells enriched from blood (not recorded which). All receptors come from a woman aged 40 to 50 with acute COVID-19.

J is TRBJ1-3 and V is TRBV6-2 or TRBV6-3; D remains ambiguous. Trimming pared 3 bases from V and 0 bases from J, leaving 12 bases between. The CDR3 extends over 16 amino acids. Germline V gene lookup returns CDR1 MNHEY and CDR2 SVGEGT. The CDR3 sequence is CASSYRLRFSGNTIYF. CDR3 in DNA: TGTGCCAGCAGTTATCGGCTGAGGTTCTCTGGAAACACCATATATTTT.

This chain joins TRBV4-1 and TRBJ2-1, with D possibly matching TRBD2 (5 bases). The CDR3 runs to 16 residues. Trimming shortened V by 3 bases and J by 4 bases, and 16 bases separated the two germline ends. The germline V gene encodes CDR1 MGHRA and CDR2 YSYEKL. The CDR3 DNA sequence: TGCGCCAGCAGCCATAGTCCAGCGGAACCTTACAATGAGCAGTTCTTC. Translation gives CASSHSPAEPYNEQFF.

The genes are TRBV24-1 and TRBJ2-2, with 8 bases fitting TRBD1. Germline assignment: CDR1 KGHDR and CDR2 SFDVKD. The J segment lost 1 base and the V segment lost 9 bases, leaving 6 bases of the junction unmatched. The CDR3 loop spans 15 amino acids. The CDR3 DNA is TGTGCCACCCAGACAGGGGCGAAGAACACCGGGGAGCTGTTTTTT. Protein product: CATQTGAKNTGELFF.

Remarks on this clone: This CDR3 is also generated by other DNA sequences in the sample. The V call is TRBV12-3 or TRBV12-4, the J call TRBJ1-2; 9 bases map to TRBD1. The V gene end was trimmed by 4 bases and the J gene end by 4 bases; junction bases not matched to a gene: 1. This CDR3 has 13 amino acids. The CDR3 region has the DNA TGTGCCAGCAGTTCGGACAGGGGCTATGGCTACACCTTC. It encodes CASSSDRGYGYTF.

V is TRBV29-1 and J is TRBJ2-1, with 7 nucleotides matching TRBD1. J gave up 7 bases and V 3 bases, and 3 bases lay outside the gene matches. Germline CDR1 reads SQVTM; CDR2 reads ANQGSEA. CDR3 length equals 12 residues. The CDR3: CSVETGSNEQFF. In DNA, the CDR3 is TGCAGCGTTGAGACAGGGAGTAATGAGCAGTTCTTC.

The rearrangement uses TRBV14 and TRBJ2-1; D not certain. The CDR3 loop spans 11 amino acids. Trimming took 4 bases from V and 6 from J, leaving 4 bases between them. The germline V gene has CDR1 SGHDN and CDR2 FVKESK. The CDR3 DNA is TGTGCCAGCAGCCCGGGCAATGAGCAGTTCTTC. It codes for CASSPGNEQFF.

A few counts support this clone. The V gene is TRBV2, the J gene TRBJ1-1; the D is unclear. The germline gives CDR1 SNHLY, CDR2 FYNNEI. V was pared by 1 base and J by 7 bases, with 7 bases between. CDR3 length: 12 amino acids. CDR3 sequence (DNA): TGTGCCAGCAGTGAAGGATGGAGTGAAGCTTTCTTT. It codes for CASSEGWSEAFF.

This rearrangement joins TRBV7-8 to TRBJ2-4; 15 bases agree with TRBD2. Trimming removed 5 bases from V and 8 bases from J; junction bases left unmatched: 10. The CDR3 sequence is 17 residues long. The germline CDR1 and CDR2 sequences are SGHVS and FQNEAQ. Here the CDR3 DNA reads TGTGCCAGCAGCCGAGGACTAGCGGGGGGGCCAATCGACATTCAGTACTTC. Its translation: CASSRGLAGGPIDIQYF.

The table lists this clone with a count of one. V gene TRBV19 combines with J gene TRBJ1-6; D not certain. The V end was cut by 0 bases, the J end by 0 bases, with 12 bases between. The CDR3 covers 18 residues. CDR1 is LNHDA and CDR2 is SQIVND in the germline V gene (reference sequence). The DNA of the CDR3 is TGTGCCAGTAGTATAGATGGCGACCGGAGCTCCTATAATTCACCCCTCCACTTT. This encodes CASSIDGDRSSYNSPLHF.

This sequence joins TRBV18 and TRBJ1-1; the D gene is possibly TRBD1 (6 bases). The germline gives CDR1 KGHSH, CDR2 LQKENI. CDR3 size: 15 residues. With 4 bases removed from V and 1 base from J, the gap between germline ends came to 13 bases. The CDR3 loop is CASSLSGTKNTEAFF. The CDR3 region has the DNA TGTGCCAGCTCACTCTCCGGGACAAAGAACACTGAAGCTTTCTTT.

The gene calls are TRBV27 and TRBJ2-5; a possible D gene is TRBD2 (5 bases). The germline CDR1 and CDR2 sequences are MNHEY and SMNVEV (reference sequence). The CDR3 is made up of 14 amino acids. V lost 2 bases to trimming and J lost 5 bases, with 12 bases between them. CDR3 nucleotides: TGTGCCAGCAGTTTACTCCGGGGTTACGAGACCCAGTACTTC. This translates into CASSLLRGYETQYF.

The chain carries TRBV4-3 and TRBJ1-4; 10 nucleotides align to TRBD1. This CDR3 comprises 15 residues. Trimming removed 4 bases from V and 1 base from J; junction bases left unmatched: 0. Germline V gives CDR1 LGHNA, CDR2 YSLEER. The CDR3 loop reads CASSRDRGTNEKLFF. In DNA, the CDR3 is TGCGCCAGCAGCCGGGACAGGGGAACTAATGAAAAACTGTTTTTT.

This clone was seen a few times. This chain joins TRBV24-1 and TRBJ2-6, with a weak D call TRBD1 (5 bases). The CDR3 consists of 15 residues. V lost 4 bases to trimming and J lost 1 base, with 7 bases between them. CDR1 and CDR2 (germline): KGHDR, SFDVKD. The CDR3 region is CATSEAGSGANVLTF. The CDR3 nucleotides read TGTGCCACCAGTGAGGCAGGGTCTGGGGCCAACGTCCTGACTTTC.

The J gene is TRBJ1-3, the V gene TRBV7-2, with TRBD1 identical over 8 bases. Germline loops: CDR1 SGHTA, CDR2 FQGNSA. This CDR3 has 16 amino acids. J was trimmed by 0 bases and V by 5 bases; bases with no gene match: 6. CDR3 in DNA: TGTGCCAGCAGCAGATTTGGGACAGGCTCTGGAAACACCATATATTTT. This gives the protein CASSRFGTGSGNTIYF.

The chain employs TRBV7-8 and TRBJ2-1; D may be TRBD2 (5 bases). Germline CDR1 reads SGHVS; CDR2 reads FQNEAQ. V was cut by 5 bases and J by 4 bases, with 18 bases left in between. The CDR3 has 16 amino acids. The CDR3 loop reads CASSRGGLAPYNEQFF. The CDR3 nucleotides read TGTGCCAGCAGCCGGGGTGGGCTAGCACCTTACAATGAGCAGTTCTTC.

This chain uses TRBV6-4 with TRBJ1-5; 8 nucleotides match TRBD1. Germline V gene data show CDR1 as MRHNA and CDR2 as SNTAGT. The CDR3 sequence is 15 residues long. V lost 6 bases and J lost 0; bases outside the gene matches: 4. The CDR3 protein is CASRGTGYSNQPQHF. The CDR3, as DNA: TGTGCCAGCAGGGGGACAGGTTATAGCAATCAGCCCCAGCATTTT.

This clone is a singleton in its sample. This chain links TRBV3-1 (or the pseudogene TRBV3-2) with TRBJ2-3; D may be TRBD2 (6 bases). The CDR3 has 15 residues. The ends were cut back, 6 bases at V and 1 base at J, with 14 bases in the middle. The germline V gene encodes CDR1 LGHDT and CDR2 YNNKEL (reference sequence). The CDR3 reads CASSVRAGRTDTQYF. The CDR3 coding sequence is TGTGCCAGCAGTGTCCGAGCGGGCCGCACAGATACGCAGTATTTT.

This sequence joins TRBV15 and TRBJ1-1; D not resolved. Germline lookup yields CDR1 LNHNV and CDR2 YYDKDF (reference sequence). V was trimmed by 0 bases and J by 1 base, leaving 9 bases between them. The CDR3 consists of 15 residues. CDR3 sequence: CATSRDISQNTEAFF. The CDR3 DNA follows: TGTGCCACCAGCAGAGATATTAGCCAGAACACTGAAGCTTTCTTT.

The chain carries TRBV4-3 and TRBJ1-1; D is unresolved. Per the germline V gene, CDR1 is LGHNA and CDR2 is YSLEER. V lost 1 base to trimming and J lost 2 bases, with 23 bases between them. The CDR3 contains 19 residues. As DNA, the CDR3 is TGCGCCAGCAGCCAAGCTGGGTCCGAGAGGCACCTGCAAAACACTGAAGCTTTCTTT. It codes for CASSQAGSERHLQNTEAFF.

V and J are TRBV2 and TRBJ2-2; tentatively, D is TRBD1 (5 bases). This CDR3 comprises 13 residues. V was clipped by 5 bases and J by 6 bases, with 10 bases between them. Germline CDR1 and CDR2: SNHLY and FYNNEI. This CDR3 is CASSPQGSGELFF. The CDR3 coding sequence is TGTGCCAGCAGTCCCCAGGGATCCGGGGAGCTGTTTTTT.

CDR3 nucleotide sequence: TGCGCCAGCAGCACCAACCCCAGGGCAGAAGGAAACACCATATATTTT. This gives the protein CASSTNPRAEGNTIYF. The chain recombines TRBV5-1 with TRBJ1-3; D is possibly TRBD1 (5 bases). Trimming stripped 4 bases from V and 4 bases from J, with 18 bases between. CDR3 length equals 16 residues. Looked up from germline, CDR1 is SGHRS and CDR2 is YFSETQ.

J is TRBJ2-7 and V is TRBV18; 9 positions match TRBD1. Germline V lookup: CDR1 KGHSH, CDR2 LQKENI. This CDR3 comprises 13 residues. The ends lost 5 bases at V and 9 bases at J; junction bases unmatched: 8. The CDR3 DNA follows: TGTGCCAGCTCAGATGGGACAGGGTCGACGCAGTACGTC. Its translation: CASSDGTGSTQYV.

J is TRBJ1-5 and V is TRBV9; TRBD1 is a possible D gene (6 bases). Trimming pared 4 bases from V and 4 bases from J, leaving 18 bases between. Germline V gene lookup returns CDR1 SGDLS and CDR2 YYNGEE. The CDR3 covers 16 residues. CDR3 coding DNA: TGTGCCAGCAGCCCCCCGCGGGGGCAGAAAAATCAGCCCCAGCATTTT. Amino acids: CASSPPRGQKNQPQHF.

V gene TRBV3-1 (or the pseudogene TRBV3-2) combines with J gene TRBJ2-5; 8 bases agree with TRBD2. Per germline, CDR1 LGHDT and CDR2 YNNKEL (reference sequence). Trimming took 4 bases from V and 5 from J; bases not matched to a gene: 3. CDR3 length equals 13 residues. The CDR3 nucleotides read TGTGCCAGCAGCCGGCGGGGGGTGGAGACCCAGTACTTC. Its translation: CASSRRGVETQYF.

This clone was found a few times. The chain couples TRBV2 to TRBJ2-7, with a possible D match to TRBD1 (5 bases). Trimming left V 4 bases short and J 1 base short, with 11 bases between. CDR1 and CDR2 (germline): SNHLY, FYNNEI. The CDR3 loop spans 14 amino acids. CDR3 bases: TGTGCCAGCAGTGCAGGGCTTGGGTCCTACGAGCAGTACTTC. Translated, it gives CASSAGLGSYEQYF.

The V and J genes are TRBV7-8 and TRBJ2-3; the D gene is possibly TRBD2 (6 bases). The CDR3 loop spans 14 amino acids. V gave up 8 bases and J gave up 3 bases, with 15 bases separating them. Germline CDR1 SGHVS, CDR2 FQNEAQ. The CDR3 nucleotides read TGTGCCAGCGGCGGGGCCGTTGCGACAGATACGCAGTATTTT. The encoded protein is CASGGAVATDTQYF.

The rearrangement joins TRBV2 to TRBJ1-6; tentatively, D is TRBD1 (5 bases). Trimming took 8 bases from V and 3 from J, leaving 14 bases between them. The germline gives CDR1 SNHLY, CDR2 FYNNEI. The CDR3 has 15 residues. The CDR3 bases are TGTGCCAGCTCCTTAGACGGGGGCTATAATTCACCCCTCCACTTT. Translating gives CASSLDGGYNSPLHF.

CDR3 amino acids: CASGPGSGNYGYTF. The CDR3 coding sequence is TGTGCCAGCGGCCCCGGGTCCGGTAACTATGGCTACACCTTC. The rearrangement joins TRBV6-2 or TRBV6-3 to TRBJ1-2; the D is unclear. Trimming stripped 8 bases from V and 1 base from J, with 14 bases between. Germline loops: CDR1 MNHEY, CDR2 SVGEGT. The CDR3 runs to 14 residues.

CDR3 in DNA: TGCGCCAGCAGCCCGGGACAGGGGCCTGACACCGGGGAGCTGTTTTTT. Protein sequence: CASSPGQGPDTGELFF. The chain has TRBV4-1 and TRBJ2-2, with 10 bases matching TRBD1. The CDR3 totals 16 residues. With V trimmed by 4 bases and J by 3 bases, 5 bases remained unmatched. Germline CDR1 MGHRA, CDR2 YSYEKL.